The entry below describes one T cell receptor (beta chain). Antigen specificity is unknown. An end of the junction differs from the germline gene, which may be a read error. The CDR3 consists of 15 residues. Germline V gene data show CDR1 as MNHNS and CDR2 as SASEGT. The data originate from a study of post-analysis software for immune sequencing data. Across the whole study: The disease courses covered relapsing-remitting, secondary progressive and progressive-relapsing multiple sclerosis.

The authors incorporated unique molecular identifiers into the TCR beta cDNA libraries. Using its own MiXCR run on the PCR reads, TCRdb lists one record per CDR3 protein. The data hold just over 250,000 distinct CDR3 sequences, with 30% to 45% observed a single time. Points from the study as a whole: Normalized Chao1 diversity was significantly lower in multiple sclerosis patients than in controls. In patients, about five TRBV segments were more frequent than in controls, with TRBV5-6, TRBV5-1 and TRBV20-1 among them.

Sequencing was carried out using blood. This sequence joins TRBV6-1 and TRBJ2-5, with 12 positions matching TRBD2. The source of this sequence is a girl aged 10-17 years with multiple sclerosis. The CDR3 is CASSDRLAGEEAQYF. CDR3 coding DNA: TGTGCCAGCAGTGATAGACTAGCGGGGGAAGAGGCCCAGTACTTC.